A selection of T cell receptor beta chains follows, all from one sample in a study of cytomegalovirus exposure and HLA in healthy donors. TCRdb's copy holds only in-frame clones and misses some; the assay was immunoSEQ multiplex PCR. The sample consists of about 250,000 clones, roughly 84% of them appearing once. Sequencing was carried out using PBMCs. Receptor source: a girl aged 2-10 years in good health and CMV-seronegative. Both conserved end residues are part of each CDR3. A D gene is named only where the DNA matches it firmly. Rows may omit the clone size; those that give it use once, few, many or a size class.

CDR3 length,clone size,J gene,V gene,D gene,CDR3 DNA,CDR3 protein
14,once,TRBJ2-7,TRBV9,-,TGTGCCAGCAGCGGCAGCGGGCTCCCCTACGAGCAGTACTTC,CASSGSGLPYEQYF
15,-,TRBJ2-7,TRBV19,TRBD1,TGTGCCAGTAGTACTTCGGACAGGGGAGGGTACGAGCAGTACTTC,CASSTSDRGGYEQYF
19,-,TRBJ2-1,TRBV7-6,TRBD2,TGTGCCAGCAGTAAGCGGCGGACTGGGACTAGCGGGACCTACAATGAGCAGTTCTTC,CASSKRRTGTSGTYNEQFF
15,few,TRBJ1-5,TRBV4-1,TRBD1,TGCGCCAGCAGCCACCCGACAGGGGGCGGAAAGCCCCAGCATTTT,CASSHPTGGGKPQHF
16,-,TRBJ1-1,TRBV6-5,TRBD1,TGTGCCAGCAGTTACTCGTTTGCACAGGGGCCGCCTGAAGCTTTCTTT,CASSYSFAQGPPEAFF
18,-,TRBJ2-7,TRBV5-1,-,TGCGCCAGCAGCTTGGGACCGCGGTCGGCCCGACCGTCCTACGAGCAGTACTTC,CASSLGPRSARPSYEQYF
15,-,TRBJ2-6,TRBV5-1,-,TGCGCCAGCAGCCGACTAGGAGGTGGGGCCAACGTCCTGACTTTC,CASSRLGGGANVLTF
15,-,TRBJ2-7,TRBV5-1,-,TGCGCCAGCAGCTTGAGAACAGGCGTAAATCGAGAGCAGTACTTC,CASSLRTGVNREQYF
16,once,TRBJ1-6,TRBV6-6,-,TGTGCCAGCAGTTACAGGCGGAGCTCCTATAATTCACCCCTCCACTTT,CASSYRRSSYNSPLHF
15,-,TRBJ1-6,TRBV13,-,TGTGCCAGCAGCGTCGGGGGACCCTATAATTCACCCCTCCACTTT,CASSVGGPYNSPLHF
15,-,TRBJ2-7,TRBV7-6,TRBD1,TGTGCCAGCAGCTTGACAGGGGTGGCCCCCTACGAGCAGTACTTC,CASSLTGVAPYEQYF
14,-,TRBJ2-1,TRBV4-2,TRBD1,TGTGCCAGCAACCCGGACAGGGGAAGGAGTGAGCAGTTCTTC,CASNPDRGRSEQFF
15,-,TRBJ1-5,TRBV19,-,TGTGCCACTTACCCTGAGGGATATAGCAATCAGCCCCAGCATTTT,CATYPEGYSNQPQHF
15,-,TRBJ2-5,TRBV2,TRBD1,TGTGCCAGCAGTGCCCTACAGGGGGGAGGAGAGACCCAGTACTTC,CASSALQGGGETQYF
15,-,TRBJ1-4,TRBV28,TRBD1,TGTGCCAGCAGTAGTGGACAGGCCCCTAATGAAAAACTGTTTTTT,CASSSGQAPNEKLFF
15,-,TRBJ1-3,TRBV19,-,TGTGCCAGTAGCTACAGGGATGGATGGAGCAACACCATATATTTT,CASSYRDGWSNTIYF
12,once,TRBJ2-1,TRBV29-1,TRBD2,TGCAGCGTAGGACTAGCGGACTATGAGCAGTTCTTC,CSVGLADYEQFF
11,-,TRBJ2-7,TRBV20-1,-,TGCAGTGCTAACGGTAGCTACGAGCAGTACTTC,CSANGSYEQYF
16,-,TRBJ2-2,TRBV5-1,-,TGCGCCAGCAGCTCTATGACTAACCCGAAGGGCGGGGAGCTGTTTTTT,CASSSMTNPKGGELFF
15,-,TRBJ1-2,TRBV6-5,-,TGTGCCAGCAGAGCCGGGGGGGAGGACCAATATGGCTACACCTTC,CASRAGGEDQYGYTF
16,-,TRBJ2-7,TRBV6-6,-,TGTGCCAGCAGTACGGTACCAGCGGAGCTCTCCTACGAGCAGTACTTC,CASSTVPAELSYEQYF
15,-,TRBJ2-7,TRBV6-5,-,TGTGCCAGCAGCCCAGACAGACTCAGCTCCTACGAGCAGTACTTC,CASSPDRLSSYEQYF
17,-,TRBJ2-3,TRBV6-1,-,TGTGCCAGCAGTGAAGAGGCCGCATGGCCGGGTGGGGATACGCAGTATTTT,CASSEEAAWPGGDTQYF
16,-,TRBJ2-7,TRBV2,TRBD1,TGTGCCAGCAGTCCCCGCCCGGGACAGGGTTCCTACGAGCAGTACTTC,CASSPRPGQGSYEQYF
15,-,TRBJ2-1,TRBV6-1,TRBD2,TGTGCCAGCAGGGTTAGCGGGGGGGCAGGTAGTGAGCAGTTCTTC,CASRVSGGAGSEQFF
15,-,TRBJ1-2,TRBV10-1,-,TGCGCCAGCATACGTCGGACACCCACCAACTATGGCTACACCTTC,CASIRRTPTNYGYTF
12,-,TRBJ2-7,TRBV28,-,TGTGCCAGCAGTTACAGGGTAGACGAGCAGTACTTC,CASSYRVDEQYF
15,-,TRBJ2-7,TRBV18,TRBD2,TGTGCCAGCTCACCATCCGCTAGCGGGAGTTACGAGCAGTACTTC,CASSPSASGSYEQYF
12,-,TRBJ2-7,TRBV5-1,-,TGCGCCAGCAGCCCTATGGCGGGAGAGCAGTACTTC,CASSPMAGEQYF
15,-,TRBJ1-6,TRBV27,TRBD1,TGTGCCAGCAGTTCCCGACAGGGGAATAATTCACCCCTCCACTTT,CASSSRQGNNSPLHF
16,-,TRBJ1-6,TRBV5-6,TRBD1,TGTGCCAGCAGCCCCAACAGGGGCGGGCATAATTCACCCCTCCACTTT,CASSPNRGGHNSPLHF
15,-,TRBJ2-5,TRBV7-6,TRBD2,TGTGCCAGCAGACGGACTAGCGGGGAGCAAGAGACCCAGTACTTC,CASRRTSGEQETQYF
15,-,TRBJ2-7,TRBV10-1,TRBD1,TGCGCCAGCAGCTCAGGACAGGCACACTCCTACGAGCAGTACTTC,CASSSGQAHSYEQYF
14,-,TRBJ1-1,TRBV6-5,TRBD1,TGTGCCAGCAGCTCATCCGGGACAGGGGTTGAAGCTTTCTTT,CASSSSGTGVEAFF
18,-,TRBJ2-1,TRBV4-2,TRBD2,TGTGCCAGCAGCCAAGGGGTGGGACTAGTCTTACTAGTCGATGAGCAGTTCTTC,CASSQGVGLVLLVDEQFF
14,-,TRBJ1-2,TRBV5-1,TRBD1,TGCGCCAGCAGCTTGGAGGGGGCGGGTTATGGCTACACCTTC,CASSLEGAGYGYTF
12,-,TRBJ2-1,TRBV2,-,TGTGCCAGCAGGCGTGGAGGGAATGAGCAGTTCTTC,CASRRGGNEQFF
15,-,TRBJ1-2,TRBV5-1,TRBD1,TGCGCCAGCAGCCCGGGGACAGGGATTGTCTCTGGCTACACCTTC,CASSPGTGIVSGYTF
13,-,TRBJ1-1,TRBV25-1,-,TGTGCCAGCAGTCCGCGGGGGGACACTGAAGCTTTCTTT,CASSPRGDTEAFF
15,-,TRBJ2-7,TRBV6-5,TRBD1,TGTGCCAGCAGTGTCCTTAGGGGGCTCAGGTACGAGCAGTACTTC,CASSVLRGLRYEQYF
16,once,TRBJ2-5,TRBV2,TRBD2,TGTGCCAGCAGTGAATTCCTAGCGGGGGGTCGGGAGACCCAGTACTTC,CASSEFLAGGRETQYF
19,-,TRBJ1-1,TRBV9,TRBD1,TGTGCCAGCAGCGTAGCCCCGAATTATAACAGGGGCCAGAACACTGAAGCTTTCTTT,CASSVAPNYNRGQNTEAFF
16,once,TRBJ1-3,TRBV5-5,-,TGTGCCAGCAGCTGGACACAGGGACACTCTGGAAACACCATATATTTT,CASSWTQGHSGNTIYF
15,-,TRBJ2-1,TRBV6-5,TRBD2,TGTGCCAGCAGTAGCCCTAGCGGGGGGGCTAATGAGCAGTTCTTC,CASSSPSGGANEQFF
14,-,TRBJ1-2,TRBV27,-,TGTGCCAGCAGTTTAACACACCCAAGCTATGGCTACACCTTC,CASSLTHPSYGYTF
14,-,TRBJ1-3,TRBV6-6,-,TGTGCCAGCAACCCCGGGGGCTCTGGAAACACCATATATTTT,CASNPGGSGNTIYF